The rows below give T cell receptor beta chains drawn from one sample of a study of T cell repertoires in cytomegalovirus infection. TCRdb itself ran the reads through MiXCR, one entry per CDR3 protein. The table shows around 530,000 distinct CDR3 sequences, with approximately 15% occurring only once. Sequencing was done on a sample of CD8+ T cells from PBMCs. The origin of the receptors is a human donor in good health (CMV status not recorded). Some clones in this sample may be carry-over from other donors' samples. Both conserved end residues are part of each CDR3. A D gene is named only where the DNA matches it firmly. Clone size is stated in some rows and not others, as once, few, many or a class when expanded.

v_call	clone_size	d_call	j_call	cdr3_nt	cdr3_aa
TRBV2	.	.	TRBJ1-2	TGTGCCAGCGCCCCTAACTATGGCTACACCTTC	CASAPNYGYTF
TRBV4-1	many	.	TRBJ1-2	TGCGCCAGCAGTCATCCGGGGCAGGGAGGAGAAAAGTACTATGGCTACACCTTC	CASSHPGQGGEKYYGYTF
TRBV7-3	many	TRBD2	TRBJ2-1	TGTGCCAGCAGCCCAGGGACTAGCGGGAGGGGTAATGAGCAGTTCTTC	CASSPGTSGRGNEQFF
TRBV15	few	.	TRBJ2-6	TGTGCCACCAGCAGAGTGGGCCTGGGGGCCAACGTCCTGACTTTC	CATSRVGLGANVLTF
TRBV7-9	many	TRBD2	TRBJ2-7	TGTGCCAGCAGCTTAGCGCCTTGGACTAGCTCCTACGAGCAGTACTTC	CASSLAPWTSSYEQYF
TRBV12-3/TRBV12-4	few	.	TRBJ1-1	TGTGCCAGCAGCATACGACAGATTTTGGACACTGAAGCTTTCTTT	CASSIRQILDTEAFF
TRBV2	.	.	TRBJ1-2	TGTGCCAGTTTTACAGGCTATGGCTACACCTTC	CASFTGYGYTF
TRBV5-6	.	.	TRBJ2-3	TGTGCCAGCAGCCCAGGGGCGGACAGCACAGATACGCAGTATTTT	CASSPGADSTDTQYF
TRBV7-8	many	.	TRBJ1-2	TGTGCCAGCAGCTTATATACAGAGGGGTACTATGGCTACACCTTC	CASSLYTEGYYGYTF
TRBV27	many	.	TRBJ2-5	TGTGCCAGCAGTCCCCTCCAGGGTGCGGAGACCCAGTACTTC	CASSPLQGAETQYF
TRBV27	.	TRBD1	TRBJ2-2	TGTGCCAGCAGTTTATCGGGACAGGGATACACCGGGGAGCTGTTTTTT	CASSLSGQGYTGELFF
TRBV9	few	.	TRBJ2-7	TGTGCCAGCAGCGTAGCTGAAACACCCGGACCATTATATTCCCGCCCCCACGAGCAGTACTTC	CASSVAETPGPLYSRPHEQYF
TRBV9	.	.	TRBJ2-6	TGTGCCAGCAGCGTAGGGCCCTCTGGGGCCAACGTCCTGACTTTC	CASSVGPSGANVLTF
TRBV7-6	.	.	TRBJ2-1	TGTGCCAGCGTTCAGGGGATTACCAATGAGCAGTTCTTC	CASVQGITNEQFF
TRBV7-7	many	.	TRBJ2-2	TGTGCTAGCAGCCCCCCCCCGGGACTGAACGCGAACACCGGGGAGCTGTTTTTT	CASSPPPGLNANTGELFF
TRBV12-3/TRBV12-4	many	.	TRBJ2-7	TGTGCCAGCAGTTCAGCCCCGCTGGGGATGCGGTACGAGCAGTACTTC	CASSSAPLGMRYEQYF
TRBV27	few	TRBD1	TRBJ1-1	TGTGCCATCAGGGGGGGGAAGGCTGAAGCTTTCTTT	CAIRGGKAEAFF
TRBV7-6	many	TRBD1	TRBJ1-2	TGTGCCAGCAGCTCCCGACAGGGGGCGCCCAACTATGGCTACACCTTC	CASSSRQGAPNYGYTF
TRBV6-1	.	TRBD2	TRBJ2-1	TGTGCCAGCAGTGATGGACTAGCGGACTACAATGAGCAGTTCTTC	CASSDGLADYNEQFF
TRBV5-4	few	TRBD1	TRBJ1-1	TGTGCCAGCAGCTTCCCCGGGACAGGAGACCCGGGGGCTTTCTTT	CASSFPGTGDPGAFF
TRBV28	.	TRBD2	TRBJ2-1	TGTGCCAGCAGTTCCTCGGGGGTAGCGGGGGGGATGTTCAATGAGCAGTTCTTC	CASSSSGVAGGMFNEQFF
TRBV19	few	TRBD1	TRBJ2-7	TGTGCCAGTAGTATGTCTTATCCCCTAGTCCGGGACAGGACATACGAGCAGTACTTC	CASSMSYPLVRDRTYEQYF
TRBV19	.	.	TRBJ1-5	TGTGCCAGTAGTATAGTCCCAACAGGGCATCAGCCCCAGCATTTT	CASSIVPTGHQPQHF